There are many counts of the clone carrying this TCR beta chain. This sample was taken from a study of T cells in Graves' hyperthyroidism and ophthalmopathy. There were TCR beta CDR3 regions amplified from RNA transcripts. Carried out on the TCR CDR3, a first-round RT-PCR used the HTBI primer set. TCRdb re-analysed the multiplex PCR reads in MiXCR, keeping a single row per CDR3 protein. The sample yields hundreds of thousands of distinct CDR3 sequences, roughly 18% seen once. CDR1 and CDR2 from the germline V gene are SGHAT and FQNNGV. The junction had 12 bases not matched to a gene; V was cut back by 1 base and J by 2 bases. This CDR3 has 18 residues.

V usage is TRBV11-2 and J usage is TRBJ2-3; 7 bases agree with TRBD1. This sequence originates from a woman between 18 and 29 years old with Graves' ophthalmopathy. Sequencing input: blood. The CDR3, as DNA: TGTGCCAGCAGCTTAGTTCTGTCTTTTGACAGGGACACAGATACGCAGTATTTT. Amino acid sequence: CASSLVLSFDRDTDTQYF.